Listed here is a single T cell receptor (beta chain). In its sample, this clone was seen a few times. Its specific antigen is unknown. Base quality data are lacking; no much larger clone is found one base away. Library creation used the immunoSEQ multiplex PCR assay. The multiplex PCR relied on a mix of 60 forward primers for TCR Vbeta segments and 13 reverse primers for TCR Jbeta segments. The CDR3 region of rearranged TCR beta genes was amplified from genomic DNA with a multiplex PCR assay. On the Illumina HiSeq System, the amplified TCR beta libraries were sequenced as 87-base-pair reads. The authors processed their data as follows. Across the 666 repertoires, a later analysis counted tens of millions of unique TCR beta chains, roughly 11 million of which were shared by at least two donors. Raw reads were error-corrected and collapsed into unique sequences by a nearest-neighbor algorithm in which closely related sequences were merged to remove PCR and sequencing errors. CDR3 sequences were aligned to IMGT reference sequences to assign V, D and J gene segments. For a sequence to be retained, a match of at least six nucleotides to both a V gene segment and a J gene segment was required. A rearrangement was called productive if the CDR3 had no stop codons and remained in frame with V and J, and every other rearrangement was called non-productive. CDR3 was defined according to IMGT convention as the region running from the second conserved V-encoded cysteine to the conserved J-encoded phenylalanine. Sequences without an unambiguous match to a single V gene segment were excluded from the earlier analysis of several hundred of the donors. In an earlier analysis of several hundred of the donors, a V segment was called functional when productive rearrangements were above 56.7%, and segregating when the standard deviation between donors exceeded 5%. To diagnose cytomegalovirus status from the catalog of TCR beta chain sequences, a statistical classification framework was built. In a later analysis, TCR nucleotide sequences were compared against IMGT/GENE-DB human TR gene sequences so that V and J genes could be assigned. In a later analysis, CDR3 sequences and most-parsimonious VDJ recombination scenarios were assigned using the TCRdist pipeline. In a later analysis, each TCR beta chain was defined by its CDR3 amino acid sequence together with its V-gene family, and reads lacking a unique V-gene family were excluded. To address suspected cross-contamination and a sequencing artifact, a later analysis removed several hundred highly shared, low-generation-probability nucleotide sequences. In a later analysis, a clonal expansion index was calculated for each public chain from normalized within-repertoire ranks of inferred template counts. Generation probabilities in a later analysis came from a VDJ recombination model fitted to out-of-frame rearrangements, and those results were checked against IGoR. Hypergeometric tests were used in a later analysis to score TCR-TCR, TCR-HLA and TCR-CMV co-occurrence, with a repertoire-size bias correction applied to the TCR pairs. False discovery rates were estimated in a later analysis by permuting HLA or CMV assignments 20 times. In a later analysis, co-occurring TCRs were grouped using DBSCAN, and TCRdist sequence similarity was added for clustering within HLA-allele-positive subsets. Repertoires with fewer than 30,000 or more than 120,000 public chains were left out of co-occurrence clustering, as were four to six repertoires with anomalous nucleotide sharing. TCRdb mirrors the immuneACCESS table, restricted to in-frame sequences. Some clones are absent from its copies; in checked studies, under half trace to an unresolved V gene, and the reason for the others is unknown. V and J calls and clone size are given by that table; D and trimming were obtained from the DNA. The sample data list 160,000 or so clones, and approximately 85% of these were observed just once. The top ten clonotypes cover approximately 11% of the sample.

In the germline V gene, CDR1 corresponds to KGHSH and CDR2 to LQKENI. The CDR3 spans 16 residues, from the cysteine through the phenylalanine. Just CDR3 DNA is preserved here, 48 bases in frame from base 1. Trimming leaves V shorter by 3 bases and J shorter by 0 bases, with the junction holding 6 bases beyond the gene matches. The data belong to a study of cytomegalovirus exposure and HLA in healthy donors (dated by TCRdb to about 2017). About the study as a whole: An earlier analysis of roughly 500 of the donors reported 250 to 300 Gb of sequence data and some 110 million unique TCR beta sequences obtained from about 200 million T cells. Genome-wide SNP genotypes for about 65% of the roughly 700 donors were used in a later genetic analysis, which treated that subset as a discovery cohort. To predict cytomegalovirus infection status, the study brought together high-throughput TCR immunosequencing, statistical association of individual TCRs with disease status, and machine learning. Across approximately 400 genotyped donors of the cohort, an average of 235,054 unique TCR beta nucleotide sequences per donor were sequenced, and 15% to 20% of those sequences were non-productive. The study used immunosequencing to profile the T cell repertoires of 666 subjects and linked those repertoires to cytomegalovirus serostatus. Typing coverage differed by locus: A, B, C, DRB1 and DQB1 were typed in roughly 629-640 donors, DQA1 in about 510, DPA1 in 600 to 610, and DPB1 in around 490. To decide whether each TCR beta V gene segment behaved as functional or pseudogenic, an earlier analysis of fewer than 750 of the donors relied on high-throughput TCR beta sequencing. In addition to the first cohort of about 650 subjects, a separate validation cohort of 130 or so different subjects was used. In a later analysis, previously published TCR beta repertoires from 666 donors were re-analyzed and high-resolution HLA genotyping was added so that TCR occurrence patterns could be studied. Alongside the repertoire data, information on donor age, sex, ethnicity and CMV serostatus was compiled. The study was designed to test whether signatures of past pathogen exposure could be identified by cataloging public T cell receptors. Rather than using new phenotypic data, the later analysis identified candidate immune exposures from TCR beta sequences and from how often those sequences occurred across donors. Both class I and class II loci were covered by HLA typing, at four-digit resolution. Every repertoire in the discovery cohort had been generated on one and the same sequencing platform. Of the 300 to 450 genotyped donors, 75% to 85% were placed in the genetic ancestry cluster associated with self-reported Caucasian donors. Because of strong linkage in the cohort, 4 to 6 DR-DQ haplotypes were treated as single units for association and clustering. Approximately 310 gigabases of sequencing data and 70 million to 100 million unique TCR sequences were included in an early release covering around 650 HLA-typed donors. Summary of the overall study and its limitations: An association between a missense DCLRE1C variant and V-gene and J-gene trimming of TCR beta chains was found in a later genetic analysis and replicated in an independent cohort. A group of highly shared sequence variants was considered likely to be a technical artifact of the sequencing pipeline. In a later analysis, HLA-associated TCR beta chains showed more clonal expansion and lower generation probabilities than non-associated chains that were equally common. The classifier was reported to diagnose cytomegalovirus status with high specificity and sensitivity in both the original and validation cohorts. Strong co-occurrence of HLA alleles, especially DR and DQ, made assigning TCR associations to individual alleles difficult. Immune exposure information for the cohort was limited to CMV serostatus. Broadly in line with IMGT annotations, most TCR beta V segments showed up in productive rearrangements about 87% or about 30% of the time in an earlier analysis of under 700 of the donors. Sequencing depth was assumed to be roughly uniform across donors in the presence/absence analyses, though that assumption may not hold. According to a later analysis, most CMV-associated TCR beta chains appeared to be HLA-restricted, and the HLA associations seemed to be driven largely by CMV exposure. Because HLA typing was unavailable for some donors at each locus, only the typed subset was used in association tests. Because counts were too low, more than 15 rarely observed V segments, including chromosome 9 orphons, were left out of the earlier analysis of some 600 of the donors. Compared with the approximately 700-donor mean, donors in an Asian-associated ancestry cluster had fewer N-insertions in productive TCRs, according to a later genetic analysis. According to the authors, the approach could potentially be generalized to other disease states and immunological phenotypes. A later analysis found that TCR association rates varied across HLA loci, with DRB1 alleles showing the most associated TCRs and HLA-C alleles the fewest. This cohort had only TCR beta chains sequenced, and the lack of alpha or paired-chain data limited which features could be detected. Correlated functional status among segregating V segments might be attributable to linkage disequilibrium, but an unknown experimental factor could not be ruled out. Some IMGT-functional V segments, including TRBV6-2 and TRBV6-3, could not be told apart with the 87-base-pair reads, so those segments were excluded. In vitro tests confirmed that a few of the cytomegalovirus-associated TCR beta chains recognize cytomegalovirus antigens. While some public TCRs were present in many individuals, most TCR sequences turned up only very rarely across donors. A total of roughly 160 TCR beta chains were listed by the study as associated with cytomegalovirus. In a later analysis, several top co-occurrence clusters were reported to appear linked to parvovirus B19, influenza, CMV and Epstein-Barr virus. A later analysis associated 17,000 or so TCR beta sequences with specific HLA alleles at a false discovery rate of 0.05. A further reported finding was that TCR beta sequences accurately predicted the HLA-A and HLA-B alleles for most subjects in the first cohort.

In total, fewer than 750 healthy bone marrow donors made up the cohort. At the time of sampling, every cohort member was nominally healthy, though immune exposures that went unrecorded were likely present. The donor tested CMV seropositive, placing the donor among the 289 seropositive members of the cohort. A peripheral blood sample was provided by each donor, and peripheral blood mononuclear cells were used for TCR beta sequencing. The Qiagen DNeasy Blood Extraction Kit was used to extract genomic DNA from the blood cell samples. The sample consisted of PBMCs. The chain couples TRBV18 to TRBJ1-1; TRBD1 aligns with 8 central bases. This sequence was found in a man over 45 in good health and CMV-seropositive. The DNA sequence reads TGTGCCAGCTCACCCCCCGGGACAGGCATGAACACTGAAGCTTTCTTT. The translation is CASSPPGTGMNTEAFF.